Shown below are 18 T cell receptor beta chains from a single sample sequenced in a study of memory CD4+ T cells and cytomegalovirus serostatus. Generated by immunoSEQ multiplex PCR, the TCRdb table keeps only in-frame clones and is missing some. The sample has around 25,000 clones; about 79% are singletons. The sort gate was single viable CD3+CD4+CD8-CD45RO+ cells for memory CD4+ T cells. The sample was memory CD4+ T cells from blood. The receptor set was obtained from an adult in good health and CMV-seronegative.

This clone was seen a handful of times. The rearrangement links TRBV5-1 to TRBJ2-1; D uncertain. The CDR3 extends over 13 amino acids. Germline V gene lookup returns CDR1 SGHRS and CDR2 YFSETQ. V lost 0 bases and J lost 5, with 6 bases in between. CDR3 bases: TGCGCCAGCAGCTTGGGACTGAACAATGAGCAGTTCTTC. Translation: CASSLGLNNEQFF.

The CDR3 spells CASSQDKRYEQYF. CDR3 sequence (DNA): TGTGCCAGCAGCCAAGATAAGCGCTACGAGCAGTACTTC. The chain couples TRBV4-2 to TRBJ2-7, with no clear D. Germline CDR1 reads LGHNA; CDR2 reads YNFKEQ. The CDR3 contains 13 residues. Between the trimmed V and J ends, which lost 0 bases and 3 bases, there was a span of 6 bases.

This clone turned up a few times. The chain is built from TRBV19 and TRBJ2-7; D gene unclear. The V gene's germline CDR1 is LNHDA and CDR2 SQIVND (reference sequence). The CDR3 has 12 amino acids. V lost 6 bases to trimming and J lost 4 bases, with 10 bases between them. CDR3: CASRGELYEQYF. CDR3 coding DNA: TGTGCCAGTAGGGGCGAGTTGTACGAGCAGTACTTC.

V usage is TRBV13 and J usage is TRBJ2-5; perhaps TRBD2 as D (6 bases). The CDR3 sequence is 14 residues long. Germline CDR1 PRHDT, CDR2 FYEKMQ (reference sequence). Trimming pared 0 bases from V and 7 bases from J, leaving 12 bases between. CDR3 region: CASSLGGEEGTQYF. DNA of the CDR3: TGTGCCAGCAGCTTAGGAGGGGAGGAGGGGACCCAGTACTTC.

V is TRBV29-1 and J is TRBJ2-5; unclear D gene. V lost 7 bases, J lost 2 bases, and 5 bases lay in between. The CDR3 consists of 10 residues. Germline V CDR1 and CDR2: SQVTM, ANQGSEA. CDR3 DNA: TGCAGCGCCCTACAAGAGACCCAGTACTTC. Protein product: CSALQETQYF.

This clone was seen only a few times. The chain links TRBV9 to TRBJ2-2, with D uncertain. This CDR3 spans 12 amino acids. The V and J ends lost 0 bases and 7 bases respectively, with 4 bases between them. Germline V gene sequence: CDR1 SGDLS, CDR2 YYNGEE. The CDR3 sequence is CASSVAYGELFF. The CDR3 bases are TGTGCCAGCAGCGTAGCGTACGGGGAGCTGTTTTTT. The full variable domain, its missing parts supplied by reference TRBV9 and TRBJ2-2, is DSGVTQTPKHLITATGQRVTLRCSPRSGDLSVYWYQQSLDQGLQFLIQYYNGEERAKGNILERFSAQQFPDLHSELNLSSLELGDSALYFCASSVAYGELFFGEGSRLTVL.

The chain recombines TRBV18 with TRBJ2-7, with a weak D call TRBD1 (6 bases). The CDR3 length is 14 residues. Trimming shortened V by 2 bases and J by 1 base, and 9 bases separated the two germline ends. CDR1 KGHSH and CDR2 LQKENI come from the germline V gene. CDR3 protein: CASSPVQGSYEQYF. CDR3 sequence (DNA): TGTGCCAGCTCACCAGTACAGGGATCCTACGAGCAGTACTTC. The full variable domain, with the rest looked up from reference TRBV18 and TRBJ2-7, is NAGVMQNPRHLVRRRGQEARLRCSPMKGHSHVYWYRQLPEEGLKFMVYLQKENIIDESGMPKERFSAEFPKEGPSILRIQQVVRGDSAAYFCASSPVQGSYEQYFGPGTRLTVT.

As DNA, the CDR3 is TGTGCCAGCAGCTTGTCTGCAGGGGTTAACACCGGGGAGCTGTTTTTT. Amino acid sequence: CASSLSAGVNTGELFF. The chain has TRBV5-4 and TRBJ2-2, with D tentatively TRBD1 (6 bases). CDR1 SGHNT and CDR2 YYREEE come from the germline V gene (reference sequence). V lost 1 base to trimming and J lost 2 bases, with 12 bases between them. The CDR3 consists of 16 residues.

The V gene is TRBV5-6, the J gene TRBJ2-3; tentative D call: TRBD1 (6 bases). The ends were cut back, 0 bases at V and 2 bases at J, with 10 bases in the middle. CDR3 length: 15 residues. From germline, CDR1 is SGHDT and CDR2 YYEEEE. CDR3 in amino acids: CASSLGGLITDTQYF. As DNA, the CDR3 is TGTGCCAGCAGCTTGGGGGGGCTAATCACAGATACGCAGTATTTT.

The CDR3 protein is CASSLVKEGYSGANVLTF. The DNA of the CDR3 is TGTGCCAGCAGCTTAGTAAAGGAGGGGTACTCTGGGGCCAACGTCCTGACTTTC. The genes are TRBV7-8 and TRBJ2-6; maybe TRBD2 (6 bases). There are 18 residues in the CDR3. CDR1 is SGHVS and CDR2 is FQNEAQ in the germline V gene. V dropped 1 base and J dropped 0 bases, with 13 bases sitting between them.

This chain connects TRBV30 to TRBJ1-2; D not certain. Trimming took 2 bases from V and 4 from J, leaving 8 bases between them. There are 12 residues in the CDR3. Germline values: CDR1 GTSNPN, CDR2 SVGIG (reference sequence). This CDR3 reads CAWSSGGYGYTF. CDR3 DNA sequence: TGTGCCTGGAGTTCGGGAGGCTATGGCTACACCTTC.

This clone was seen more than once but under ten times. V and J are TRBV6-1 and TRBJ2-6; D could derive from TRBD1 or TRBD2 (5 bases each). CDR3 length: 16 residues. Germline loops: CDR1 MNHNS, CDR2 SASEGT. V lost 4 bases and J lost 0, with 10 bases in between. CDR3 sequence: CASSGGRLSGANVLTF. CDR3 bases: TGTGCCAGCAGTGGGGGACGACTCTCTGGGGCCAACGTCCTGACTTTC.

This clone was found a few times. The chain is built from TRBV6-6 and TRBJ1-4; no firm D call. V lost 10 bases to trimming and J lost 5 bases, with 23 bases between them. The CDR3 runs 16 residues. Germline V gene sequence: CDR1 MNHNY, CDR2 SVGAGI (reference sequence). The CDR3: CATTVTTRGTNEKLFF. The CDR3 region has the DNA TGTGCCACCACAGTTACTACCCGGGGAACGAATGAAAAACTGTTTTTT.

The chain recombines TRBV27 with TRBJ2-5, with a weak D call TRBD1 (5 bases). Deletions cut 2 bases from V and 5 bases from J, with 15 bases between. The germline V gene encodes CDR1 MNHEY and CDR2 SMNVEV (reference sequence). The CDR3 is 15 residues long. The CDR3 region has the DNA TGTGCCAGCAGTTTAGCGGCAGGGATGTTGGAGACCCAGTACTTC. It translates to CASSLAAGMLETQYF.

This sequence joins TRBV7-2 and TRBJ1-4, with D uncertain. Looked up from germline, CDR1 is SGHTA and CDR2 is FQGNSA. Deletions cut 5 bases from V and 3 bases from J, with 13 bases between. CDR3 length: 15 amino acids. CDR3 nucleotides: TGTGCCAGCAGCCCCGCCCGGCTCGCTAATGAAAAACTGTTTTTT. This sequence encodes CASSPARLANEKLFF.

V and J are TRBV11-2 and TRBJ1-4; D gene ambiguous. V shed 7 bases and J shed 0 bases, with 15 bases lying between them. Germline lookup yields CDR1 SGHAT and CDR2 FQNNGV. The CDR3 contains 16 residues. CDR3: CASKRLRVATNEKLFF. CDR3 nucleotides: TGTGCCAGCAAACGGTTAAGGGTTGCAACTAATGAAAAACTGTTTTTT.

This sequence joins TRBV30 and TRBJ1-1; perhaps TRBD1 as D (5 bases). Trimming shortened V by 2 bases and J by 0 bases, and 10 bases separated the two germline ends. This CDR3 has 14 amino acids. Germline assignment: CDR1 GTSNPN and CDR2 SVGIG (reference sequence). The CDR3 protein is CAWSTGLLNTEAFF. Written as DNA, the CDR3 is TGTGCCTGGAGTACGGGACTCTTGAACACTGAAGCTTTCTTT.

The V and J genes are TRBV28 and TRBJ2-7; weak D call: TRBD1 (5 bases). V was trimmed by 2 bases and J by 6 bases, leaving 8 bases between them. Germline loops: CDR1 MDHEN, CDR2 SYDVKM. The CDR3 contains 12 residues. The CDR3 is CASSLVRGEQYF. The CDR3 nucleotides are TGTGCCAGCAGTTTAGTAAGGGGCGAGCAGTACTTC.